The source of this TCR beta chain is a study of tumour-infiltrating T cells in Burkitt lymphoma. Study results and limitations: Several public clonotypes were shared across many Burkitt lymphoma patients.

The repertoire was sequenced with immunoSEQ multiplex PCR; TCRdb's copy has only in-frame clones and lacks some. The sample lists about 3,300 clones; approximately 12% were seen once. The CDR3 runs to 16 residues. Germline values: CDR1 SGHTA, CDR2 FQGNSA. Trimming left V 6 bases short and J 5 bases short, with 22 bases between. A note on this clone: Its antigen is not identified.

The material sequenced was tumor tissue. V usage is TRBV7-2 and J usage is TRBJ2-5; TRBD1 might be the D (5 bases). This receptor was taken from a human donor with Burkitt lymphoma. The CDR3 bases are TGTGCCAGCAGTTCCGAGTGGGGCTCCCCCGGGGAGACCCAGTACTTC. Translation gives CASSSEWGSPGETQYF.